This is a list of T cell receptor beta chains from one sample in a study of cytomegalovirus exposure and HLA in healthy donors. Libraries were prepared by immunoSEQ multiplex PCR; TCRdb keeps only in-frame clonotypes and omits some of them. The sample shows approximately 140,000 clones, less than 90% of them seen only once. The sample taken for sequencing was PBMCs. Receptors originate from a man aged 18 to 29 in good health and CMV-seronegative. Both conserved end residues are part of each CDR3. Each record gives: D gene, J gene, clone size, V gene, CDR3 length, CDR3 protein, CDR3 DNA. The D gene is left open where the match is weak. Only some rows state a clone size, as once, few, many or a class for expanded clones.

D gene: TRBD1; J gene: TRBJ2-7; clone size: NA; V gene: TRBV4-1; CDR3 length: 16; CDR3 protein: CASSQLGQGKDREQYF; CDR3 DNA: TGCGCCAGCAGCCAACTGGGACAGGGGAAGGATCGCGAGCAGTACTTC
D gene: NA; J gene: TRBJ2-5; clone size: NA; V gene: TRBV7-9; CDR3 length: 13; CDR3 protein: CASSFGVEETQYF; CDR3 DNA: TGTGCCAGCAGCTTCGGGGTTGAAGAGACCCAGTACTTC
D gene: TRBD1; J gene: TRBJ1-2; clone size: NA; V gene: TRBV5-4; CDR3 length: 15; CDR3 protein: CASSLGTGGILGYTF; CDR3 DNA: TGTGCCAGCAGCTTGGGGACAGGGGGCATTTTGGGCTACACCTTC
D gene: TRBD2; J gene: TRBJ2-7; clone size: few; V gene: TRBV6-1; CDR3 length: 13; CDR3 protein: CATLLAGETEQYF; CDR3 DNA: TGTGCCACCCTACTAGCGGGAGAAACCGAGCAGTACTTC
D gene: TRBD2; J gene: TRBJ2-3; clone size: NA; V gene: TRBV7-9; CDR3 length: 16; CDR3 protein: CASSPAGGRSADTQYF; CDR3 DNA: TGTGCCAGCAGCCCTGCGGGCGGGAGAAGTGCAGATACGCAGTATTTT
D gene: NA; J gene: TRBJ2-3; clone size: NA; V gene: TRBV10-3; CDR3 length: 12; CDR3 protein: CAISPPSDTQYF; CDR3 DNA: TGTGCCATCAGTCCCCCCTCCGATACGCAGTATTTT
D gene: NA; J gene: TRBJ2-1; clone size: once; V gene: TRBV7-2; CDR3 length: 14; CDR3 protein: CASSLLVVYNEQFF; CDR3 DNA: TGTGCCAGCAGCTTACTCGTCGTCTACAATGAGCAGTTCTTC
D gene: TRBD1; J gene: TRBJ1-5; clone size: few; V gene: TRBV2; CDR3 length: 14; CDR3 protein: CASSGQGASQPQHF; CDR3 DNA: TGTGCCAGCAGTGGTCAGGGGGCAAGTCAGCCCCAGCATTTT
D gene: NA; J gene: TRBJ1-1; clone size: few; V gene: TRBV11-2; CDR3 length: 11; CDR3 protein: CASSRQGEAFF; CDR3 DNA: TGTGCCAGCAGCCGTCAGGGAGAAGCTTTCTTT
D gene: NA; J gene: TRBJ2-7; clone size: NA; V gene: TRBV10-3; CDR3 length: 16; CDR3 protein: CAISESVAEWAYEQYF; CDR3 DNA: TGTGCCATCAGTGAGTCTGTGGCGGAGTGGGCCTACGAGCAGTACTTC
D gene: NA; J gene: TRBJ1-2; clone size: once; V gene: TRBV7-2; CDR3 length: 14; CDR3 protein: CASSSRVTNYGYTF; CDR3 DNA: TGTGCCAGCAGCTCGAGGGTTACCAACTATGGCTACACCTTC
D gene: NA; J gene: TRBJ1-1; clone size: NA; V gene: TRBV5-1; CDR3 length: 13; CDR3 protein: CASSFIPTAQSFF; CDR3 DNA: TGCGCCAGCAGCTTCATCCCGACAGCTCAGAGCTTCTTT
D gene: NA; J gene: TRBJ2-5; clone size: NA; V gene: TRBV7-2; CDR3 length: 15; CDR3 protein: CASSLVSSGPGTQYF; CDR3 DNA: TGTGCCAGCAGCTTAGTTTCCAGCGGCCCAGGGACCCAGTACTTC
D gene: NA; J gene: TRBJ2-5; clone size: once; V gene: TRBV4-2; CDR3 length: 14; CDR3 protein: CASSQGTHQETQYF; CDR3 DNA: TGTGCCAGCAGCCAAGGTACTCATCAAGAGACCCAGTACTTC
D gene: NA; J gene: TRBJ1-1; clone size: NA; V gene: TRBV15; CDR3 length: 14; CDR3 protein: CATSSWTVNTEAFF; CDR3 DNA: TGTGCCACCAGCAGTTGGACAGTAAACACTGAAGCTTTCTTT
D gene: TRBD2; J gene: TRBJ2-1; clone size: NA; V gene: TRBV29-1; CDR3 length: 14; CDR3 protein: CSVEPGGRDDEQFF; CDR3 DNA: TGCAGCGTTGAACCTGGGGGGAGGGACGATGAGCAGTTCTTC
D gene: NA; J gene: TRBJ1-2; clone size: NA; V gene: TRBV29-1; CDR3 length: 13; CDR3 protein: CSVANAGIYGYTF; CDR3 DNA: TGCAGCGTTGCAAACGCCGGTATCTATGGCTACACCTTC
D gene: TRBD2; J gene: TRBJ2-7; clone size: NA; V gene: TRBV27; CDR3 length: 15; CDR3 protein: CASSLWAGGTYEQYF; CDR3 DNA: TGTGCCAGCAGTTTATGGGCGGGAGGGACCTACGAGCAGTACTTC
D gene: NA; J gene: TRBJ1-4; clone size: NA; V gene: TRBV18; CDR3 length: 16; CDR3 protein: CASSPAPGTRGEKLFF; CDR3 DNA: TGTGCCAGCTCACCGGCACCCGGGACTAGAGGGGAAAAACTGTTTTTT
D gene: TRBD2; J gene: TRBJ2-1; clone size: NA; V gene: TRBV9; CDR3 length: 15; CDR3 protein: CASSGGGLSYNEQFF; CDR3 DNA: TGTGCCAGCAGCGGCGGGGGGTTGTCCTACAATGAGCAGTTCTTC
D gene: TRBD2; J gene: TRBJ2-1; clone size: NA; V gene: TRBV19; CDR3 length: 15; CDR3 protein: CASSPQAGVDNEQFF; CDR3 DNA: TGTGCCAGTAGTCCCCAGGCGGGGGTGGACAATGAGCAGTTCTTC
D gene: TRBD1; J gene: TRBJ1-1; clone size: NA; V gene: TRBV27; CDR3 length: 15; CDR3 protein: CASSPSPGGRNEAFF; CDR3 DNA: TGTGCCAGCAGTCCTTCCCCAGGGGGCAGGAATGAAGCTTTCTTT
D gene: NA; J gene: TRBJ1-2; clone size: NA; V gene: TRBV5-6; CDR3 length: 13; CDR3 protein: CASSLDRAGGYTF; CDR3 DNA: TGTGCCAGCAGCTTGGACAGGGCGGGTGGCTACACCTTC
D gene: NA; J gene: TRBJ1-6; clone size: NA; V gene: TRBV5-1; CDR3 length: 16; CDR3 protein: CASSRGNALYNSPLHF; CDR3 DNA: TGCGCCAGCAGCCGGGGAAACGCCCTATATAATTCACCCCTCCACTTT
D gene: TRBD2; J gene: TRBJ2-1; clone size: NA; V gene: TRBV6-5; CDR3 length: 14; CDR3 protein: CASTLAGEDNEQFF; CDR3 DNA: TGTGCCAGCACCTTAGCGGGGGAAGACAATGAGCAGTTCTTC
D gene: TRBD1; J gene: TRBJ1-5; clone size: few; V gene: TRBV2; CDR3 length: 14; CDR3 protein: CASSFGTGDQPQHF; CDR3 DNA: TGTGCCAGCAGCTTCGGGACAGGGGATCAGCCCCAGCATTTT
D gene: NA; J gene: TRBJ2-1; clone size: NA; V gene: TRBV7-9; CDR3 length: 15; CDR3 protein: CASSLGQGRYNEQFF; CDR3 DNA: TGTGCCAGCAGCTTAGGGCAGGGGCGCTACAATGAGCAGTTCTTC
D gene: NA; J gene: TRBJ1-4; clone size: NA; V gene: TRBV18; CDR3 length: 18; CDR3 protein: CASSPGDSRLIFNEKLFF; CDR3 DNA: TGTGCCAGCTCACCCGGAGACAGCCGTTTGATATTTAATGAAAAACTGTTTTTT
D gene: TRBD1; J gene: TRBJ1-6; clone size: NA; V gene: TRBV7-8; CDR3 length: 14; CDR3 protein: CASSLTGVGSPLHF; CDR3 DNA: TGTGCCAGCAGCCTAACAGGGGTAGGATCACCCCTCCACTTT
D gene: NA; J gene: TRBJ1-1; clone size: NA; V gene: TRBV30; CDR3 length: 11; CDR3 protein: CAWRLIGEAFF; CDR3 DNA: TGTGCCTGGAGACTTATCGGGGAAGCTTTCTTT
D gene: NA; J gene: TRBJ1-2; clone size: few; V gene: TRBV6-5; CDR3 length: 12; CDR3 protein: CASGQYSFGYTF; CDR3 DNA: TGTGCCAGCGGACAGTACTCTTTCGGCTACACCTTC
D gene: NA; J gene: TRBJ2-3; clone size: NA; V gene: TRBV7-6; CDR3 length: 14; CDR3 protein: CASSRSGNTDTQYF; CDR3 DNA: TGTGCCAGCAGCCGCAGTGGTAATACAGATACGCAGTATTTT
D gene: NA; J gene: TRBJ2-4; clone size: few; V gene: TRBV7-9; CDR3 length: 14; CDR3 protein: CASSPDGQKNIQYF; CDR3 DNA: TGTGCCAGCAGCCCAGACGGACAGAAAAACATTCAGTACTTC
D gene: NA; J gene: TRBJ2-7; clone size: NA; V gene: TRBV6-1; CDR3 length: 13; CDR3 protein: CASSIDSSYEQYF; CDR3 DNA: TGTGCCAGCAGTATCGACAGTTCCTACGAGCAGTACTTC
D gene: NA; J gene: TRBJ1-2; clone size: few; V gene: TRBV7-9; CDR3 length: 13; CDR3 protein: CASSLEDSGGYTF; CDR3 DNA: TGTGCCAGCAGCCTGGAAGACAGCGGGGGCTACACCTTC
D gene: NA; J gene: TRBJ1-3; clone size: once; V gene: TRBV7-9; CDR3 length: 15; CDR3 protein: CASSPRLTSGNTIYF; CDR3 DNA: TGTGCCAGCAGCCCGCGACTCACCTCTGGAAACACCATATATTTT
D gene: NA; J gene: TRBJ2-3; clone size: NA; V gene: TRBV25-1; CDR3 length: 12; CDR3 protein: CASSEGGDTQYF; CDR3 DNA: TGTGCCAGCAGTGAAGGGGGCGATACGCAGTATTTT
D gene: NA; J gene: TRBJ2-7; clone size: NA; V gene: TRBV28; CDR3 length: 14; CDR3 protein: CASSSEQGLLEQYF; CDR3 DNA: TGTGCCAGCAGTTCGGAACAGGGTTTGCTCGAGCAGTACTTC
D gene: NA; J gene: TRBJ1-5; clone size: NA; V gene: TRBV27; CDR3 length: 14; CDR3 protein: CASSLQPLNQPQHF; CDR3 DNA: TGTGCCAGCAGTTTACAACCACTCAATCAGCCCCAGCATTTT
D gene: TRBD1; J gene: TRBJ1-1; clone size: NA; V gene: TRBV27; CDR3 length: 14; CDR3 protein: CASRVRGPNTEAFF; CDR3 DNA: TGTGCCAGCAGGGTAAGGGGGCCGAACACTGAAGCTTTCTTT
D gene: TRBD1; J gene: TRBJ1-1; clone size: NA; V gene: TRBV27; CDR3 length: 16; CDR3 protein: CASSLAADRGGGEAFF; CDR3 DNA: TGTGCCAGCAGCTTAGCCGCGGACAGGGGGGGAGGTGAAGCTTTCTTT
D gene: TRBD1; J gene: TRBJ1-4; clone size: NA; V gene: TRBV5-6; CDR3 length: 17; CDR3 protein: CASSWRKTGTGRYKLFF; CDR3 DNA: TGTGCCAGCAGCTGGCGGAAAACCGGGACAGGGAGATATAAACTGTTTTTT